Following are 26 T cell receptor beta chains from one sample sequenced in a study of blood T cell repertoires in COVID-19. Only in-frame clones appear in the TCRdb table, and some are missing; sequencing was by immunoSEQ multiplex PCR. The table includes 390,000 or so clones, roughly nine tenths detected once. Input material: PBMCs or T cells enriched from blood (not recorded which). These receptors were collected from a man younger than 35 who had recovered from COVID-19.

CDR3 nucleotides: TGTGCCAGCAGCTTTGCAGGGGGCGAAAAACTGTTTTTT. This translates into CASSFAGGEKLFF. The chain recombines TRBV7-2 with TRBJ1-4; TRBD1 matches 8 bases. Per germline, CDR1 SGHTA and CDR2 FQGNSA. The V gene end was trimmed by 3 bases and the J gene end by 8 bases; junction bases not matched to a gene: 2. CDR3 length: 13 amino acids.

This chain connects TRBV11-2 to TRBJ1-6; D uncertain. The CDR3 covers 14 residues. V lost 0 bases to trimming and J lost 7 bases, with 7 bases between them. The V gene's germline CDR1 is SGHAT and CDR2 FQNNGV. In DNA form, the CDR3 reads TGTGCCAGCAGCTTAGAAGTGCGGAATTCACCCCTCCACTTT. Amino acid sequence: CASSLEVRNSPLHF.

The chain couples TRBV27 to TRBJ1-6; TRBD1 aligns across 7 bases. V gave up 3 bases and J gave up 10 bases; unmatched junction bases: 9. The CDR3 is 15 amino acids. The V gene's germline CDR1 is MNHEY and CDR2 SMNVEV (reference sequence). The CDR3 DNA sequence: TGTGCCAGCAGTTTTTGGTCAGGGGGGAACTCACCCCTCCACTTT. Its translation is CASSFWSGGNSPLHF.

This chain links TRBV19 with TRBJ1-1; tentative D call: TRBD1 (5 bases). V gave up 5 bases and J gave up 1 base, with 8 bases separating them. Looked up from germline, CDR1 is LNHDA and CDR2 is SQIVND (reference sequence). CDR3 length: 13 residues. CDR3 DNA: TGTGCCAGTAGTTTGACAGAGAACACTGAAGCTTTCTTT. Its protein product is CASSLTENTEAFF. The variable domain in full, completed from reference TRBV19 and TRBJ1-1, reads DGGITQSPKYLFRKEGQNVTLSCEQNLNHDAMYWYRQDPGQGLRLIYYSQIVNDFQKGDIAEGYSVSREKKESFPLTVTSAQKNPTAFYLCASSLTENTEAFFGQGTRLTVV.

With respect to this clone: Other DNA sequences in the same sample also yield this CDR3. The chain joins TRBV19 to TRBJ2-1, with TRBD2 identical over 10 bases. J gave up 4 bases and V 5 bases, and 5 bases lay outside the gene matches. There are 15 residues in the CDR3. The V gene's germline CDR1 is LNHDA and CDR2 SQIVND (reference sequence). Here the CDR3 DNA reads TGTGCCAGTAGTGTCACTAGCGGGGATTACAATGAGCAGTTCTTC. It specifies CASSVTSGDYNEQFF.

The chain recombines TRBV25-1 with TRBJ2-5; a possible D gene is TRBD2 (5 bases). This CDR3 has 14 residues. Germline values: CDR1 MGHDK, CDR2 SYGVNS. Trimming took 3 bases from V and 5 from J, leaving 13 bases between them. CDR3 amino acids: CASSDPRRYETQYF. As DNA, the CDR3 is TGTGCCAGCAGTGACCCCCGGAGGTACGAGACCCAGTACTTC.

On this clone: One junction end disagrees with the germline gene, perhaps due to a read error. The chain carries TRBV19 and TRBJ1-2; a possible D gene is TRBD1 (6 bases). Germline lookup yields CDR1 LNHDA and CDR2 SQIVND (reference sequence). The CDR3 is made up of 13 amino acids. The CDR3 is CASSVDRRYGYTF. The DNA of the CDR3 is TGTGCCAGTAGTGTAGACAGGCGTTACGGCTACACCTTC.

The chain employs TRBV14 and TRBJ1-1; TRBD1 is a possible D gene (5 bases). Germline-derived CDR1 and CDR2 are SGHDN and FVKESK. With 7 bases removed from V and 1 base from J, the gap between germline ends came to 10 bases. CDR3 length: 13 residues. CDR3 sequence: CASTSGQNTEAFF. The CDR3 coding sequence is TGTGCCAGCACGTCTGGACAGAACACTGAAGCTTTCTTT.

This chain links TRBV2 with TRBJ1-5, with D possibly matching TRBD1 (5 bases). The germline CDR1 and CDR2 sequences are SNHLY and FYNNEI. The germline V and J ends were trimmed by 1 base and 2 bases, with 15 bases remaining between them. The CDR3 is 17 amino acids. CDR3 nucleotides: TGTGCCAGCAGTGAAGAACCTCAGGGTCCCCGCAATCAGCCCCAGCATTTT. It encodes CASSEEPQGPRNQPQHF.

This chain joins TRBV28 and TRBJ2-1; no reliable D call. Germline-derived CDR1 and CDR2 are MDHEN and SYDVKM. The V gene lost 4 bases and the J gene lost 0 bases, with 10 bases spanning the gap. The CDR3 is 15 amino acids. In nucleotides, the CDR3 is TGTGCCAGCAGTTCGGCGGTAAGCTCCTACAATGAGCAGTTCTTC. This encodes CASSSAVSSYNEQFF.

The CDR3 protein is CASSSTGVIGTEAFF. The CDR3 DNA sequence: TGTGCCAGCAGCTCAACAGGGGTTATAGGAACTGAAGCTTTCTTT. The chain is built from TRBV5-6 and TRBJ1-1; 7 nucleotides agree with TRBD1. This CDR3 spans 15 amino acids. V lost 3 bases and J lost 5; bases outside the gene matches: 10. Germline lookup yields CDR1 SGHDT and CDR2 YYEEEE.

V usage is TRBV11-2 and J usage is TRBJ1-1; the D is unclear. Per germline, CDR1 SGHAT and CDR2 FQNNGV. The CDR3 is 13 amino acids. V lost 3 bases and J 5 bases, leaving 10 bases between the germline ends. The DNA for the CDR3 is TGTGCCAGCAGCTTTGTCGGCGGAACTGAAGCTTTCTTT. Its protein is CASSFVGGTEAFF.

The V call is TRBV5-1, the J call TRBJ1-5; 12 bases fit TRBD1. Germline assignment: CDR1 SGHRS and CDR2 YFSETQ. J was trimmed by 1 base and V by 4 bases; bases with no gene match: 9. This CDR3 spans 18 amino acids. The CDR3 here is CASSPRDRGLSSNQPQHF. DNA for the CDR3: TGCGCCAGCAGCCCTCGGGACAGGGGGCTTTCAAGCAATCAGCCCCAGCATTTT.

This sequence joins TRBV7-9 and TRBJ1-2; 7 bases fit TRBD1. Germline V gene sequence: CDR1 SEHNR, CDR2 FQNEAQ (reference sequence). The ends lost 5 bases at V and 5 bases at J; junction bases unmatched: 8. The CDR3 spans 14 residues. CDR3 DNA: TGTGCCAGCAGCCTCGCCGGGACAGCTTATGGCTACACCTTC. Its protein product is CASSLAGTAYGYTF.

The rearrangement uses TRBV27 and TRBJ2-2, with TRBD1 matching 11 bases. The CDR3 has 18 residues. Trimming took 7 bases from V and 0 from J; bases not matched to a gene: 10. Germline V gene lookup returns CDR1 MNHEY and CDR2 SMNVEV (reference sequence). CDR3: CASTFGQGAFTNTGELFF. The CDR3 bases are TGTGCCAGCACCTTCGGACAGGGGGCCTTTACGAACACCGGGGAGCTGTTTTTT.

As DNA, the CDR3 is TGTGCCAGCAGCAAAGTGGCGGGGAACACTGAAGCTTTCTTT. Its translation: CASSKVAGNTEAFF. The J gene is TRBJ1-1, the V gene TRBV14; D unclear. The germline V gene encodes CDR1 SGHDN and CDR2 FVKESK. CDR3 length: 14 residues. V was cut by 5 bases and J by 1 base, with 11 bases left in between.

The V and J genes are TRBV3-1 (or the pseudogene TRBV3-2) and TRBJ2-2, with 10 bases matching TRBD2. This CDR3 spans 18 amino acids. Per the germline V gene, CDR1 is LGHDT and CDR2 is YNNKEL (reference sequence). Trimming removed 0 bases from V and 6 bases from J; junction bases left unmatched: 10. CDR3 amino acids: CASSQDLPTSGIPGELFF. The DNA for the CDR3 is TGTGCCAGCAGCCAAGATCTTCCTACTAGCGGGATTCCCGGGGAGCTGTTTTTT.

This chain joins TRBV24-1 and TRBJ2-3; D uncertain. The length of the CDR3 is 13 residues. CDR1 is KGHDR, CDR2 SFDVKD, per germline. Trimming removed 3 bases from V and 7 bases from J, with 10 bases in between. CDR3 bases: TGTGCCACCAGTGATACCGACTCTAATACGCAGTATTTT. Its protein product is CATSDTDSNTQYF.

The chain joins TRBV19 to TRBJ1-1; 7 bases agree with TRBD1. The CDR3 runs to 15 residues. In germline, CDR1 is LNHDA, CDR2 SQIVND (reference sequence). V lost 5 bases to trimming and J lost 0 bases; unmatched junction nucleotides: 6. CDR3 residues: CASSPTTGMNTEAFF. DNA for the CDR3: TGTGCCAGTAGTCCAACGACAGGGATGAACACTGAAGCTTTCTTT.

This rearrangement joins TRBV28 to TRBJ2-5; 10 bases fit TRBD1. Germline V lookup: CDR1 MDHEN, CDR2 SYDVKM. This CDR3 has 15 amino acids. V lost 6 bases, J lost 5 bases, and 9 bases stayed unmatched. The CDR3 region is CASSYDRGPGETQYF. The CDR3, as DNA: TGTGCCAGCAGCTACGACAGGGGGCCGGGGGAGACCCAGTACTTC.

The chain's CDR3 is CASSSSTGYGYTF. The CDR3 DNA reads as TGCGCCAGCAGCTCCTCGACAGGGTATGGCTACACCTTC. The chain has TRBV4-1 and TRBJ1-2, with TRBD1 matching over 7 bases. Trimming cost V 5 bases and J 5 bases; bases outside gene matches: 5. The CDR3 totals 13 residues. CDR1 and CDR2 from the germline V gene are MGHRA and YSYEKL.

The CDR3 spells CSVRWGGLDQETQYF. For the CDR3, the DNA is TGCAGCGTTCGGTGGGGGGGCCTGGACCAAGAGACCCAGTACTTC. This chain links TRBV29-1 with TRBJ2-5; perhaps TRBD2 as D (7 bases). Trimming took off 5 bases at V and 0 bases at J, with 16 bases between the two ends. The CDR3 runs 15 residues. Germline assignment: CDR1 SQVTM and CDR2 ANQGSEA.

There are a few counts of this clone. The chain carries TRBV6-4 and TRBJ2-2; tentative D call: TRBD2 (5 bases). Germline V CDR1 and CDR2: MRHNA, SNTAGT. CDR3 length: 14 amino acids. Trimming took 3 bases from V and 3 from J, leaving 8 bases between them. CDR3 region: CASSENGDTGELFF. DNA of the CDR3: TGTGCCAGCAGTGAAAACGGGGACACCGGGGAGCTGTTTTTT.

The chain links TRBV18 to TRBJ2-7; perhaps TRBD1 as D (5 bases). V lost 3 bases and J lost 2, with 14 bases in between. The CDR3 runs 15 residues. Per the germline V gene, CDR1 is KGHSH and CDR2 is LQKENI. CDR3 amino acids: CASSPGPDRTYEQYF. The CDR3, as DNA: TGTGCCAGCTCACCCGGACCCGACAGAACCTACGAGCAGTACTTC.

This clone has only one observation. The chain employs TRBV6-5 and TRBJ2-7; tentative D call: TRBD1 (6 bases). V was clipped by 2 bases and J by 3 bases, with 8 bases between them. This CDR3 comprises 13 residues. Germline V gene sequence: CDR1 MNHEY, CDR2 SVGAGI. CDR3 sequence reads: CASSYHRVYEQYF. Written as DNA, the CDR3 is TGTGCCAGCAGTTACCACAGGGTCTACGAGCAGTACTTC.

Here the CDR3 DNA reads TGTGCCAGCAGCCAAGGAAGGACAGAAGCTTTCTTT. It translates to CASSQGRTEAFF. The chain is built from TRBV3-1 (or the pseudogene TRBV3-2) and TRBJ1-1; a weak D match, TRBD1 (5 bases). CDR1 and CDR2 (germline): LGHDT, YNNKEL (reference sequence). The ends were cut back, 1 base at V and 8 bases at J, with 8 bases in the middle. The CDR3 is made up of 12 amino acids.